A selection of T cell receptor beta chains follows, all from one sample in a study of blood T cell repertoires in COVID-19. The method was immunoSEQ multiplex PCR; TCRdb's version includes in-frame clones alone and lacks a portion of them. Among around 160,000 clones listed, more than 75% were seen once. Sequenced material: peripheral blood. These receptors were obtained from a woman in her seventies with COVID-19, enrolled during active disease. Each CDR3 is given with its conserved first and last residue. The order of the fields is D gene, V gene, J gene, clone size, CDR3 protein, CDR3 DNA. The D gene is left open where the match is weak. Clone size is given for some rows only: seen once, a few or many times, or a class if the clone is expanded.

NA	TRBV5-4	TRBJ2-5	NA	CASSGGMGGGLIGETQYF	TGTGCCAGCAGCGGGGGGATGGGAGGCGGGCTAATAGGGGAGACCCAGTACTTC
TRBD1	TRBV28	TRBJ1-1	NA	CASSLTGAAEAFF	TGTGCCAGCAGTTTGACAGGGGCGGCTGAAGCTTTCTTT
NA	TRBV19	TRBJ2-7	once	CASSIAGGTRTEQYF	TGTGCCAGTAGTATAGCAGGCGGGACTCGGACTGAGCAGTACTTC
NA	TRBV2	TRBJ2-7	NA	CASSEARGSEQYF	TGTGCCAGCAGTGAAGCAAGAGGGAGTGAGCAGTACTTC
TRBD1	TRBV27	TRBJ1-3	NA	CASSLSGQTSSGNTIYF	TGTGCCAGCAGTTTATCGGGACAGACGAGCTCTGGAAACACCATATATTTT
NA	TRBV25-1	TRBJ1-3	NA	CASSEGARNTIYF	TGTGCCAGCAGTGAGGGGGCCCGAAACACCATATATTTT
NA	TRBV4-1	TRBJ2-2	NA	CASSQDEPSVGTGELFF	TGCGCCAGCAGCCAAGATGAGCCTAGCGTAGGCACCGGGGAGCTGTTTTTT
NA	TRBV7-8	TRBJ1-2	NA	CASSPTTVFEGYTF	TGTGCCAGCAGCCCCACAACAGTGTTCGAGGGCTACACCTTC
NA	TRBV2	TRBJ2-2	NA	CASSGGPKGGGELFF	TGTGCCAGCAGTGGAGGACCGAAAGGAGGCGGGGAGCTGTTTTTT
TRBD1	TRBV6-5	TRBJ1-1	NA	CASSRDRGFDTEAFF	TGTGCCAGCAGTCGGGACAGGGGTTTTGACACTGAAGCTTTCTTT
TRBD1	TRBV3-1/TRBV3-2	TRBJ1-4	NA	CASSLGTGGGNEKLFF	TGTGCCAGCAGCCTCGGAACAGGGGGCGGTAATGAAAAACTGTTTTTT
NA	TRBV2	TRBJ2-5	few	CASSFFQGETQYF	TGTGCCAGCAGCTTCTTCCAGGGGGAGACCCAGTACTTC
TRBD2	TRBV5-1	TRBJ2-5	NA	CASSLAGGVQETQYF	TGCGCCAGCAGCTTGGCTGGGGGGGTCCAAGAGACCCAGTACTTC
TRBD1	TRBV18	TRBJ2-7	NA	CASSPGQGLHEQYF	TGTGCCAGCTCCCCCGGACAGGGTTTACACGAGCAGTACTTC
TRBD2	TRBV10-3	TRBJ2-5	NA	CATAEAGDKETQYF	TGTGCCACAGCCGAAGCGGGGGACAAAGAGACCCAGTACTTC
NA	TRBV28	TRBJ1-2	NA	CASSLFLAGSLGGGYTF	TGTGCCAGCAGTTTATTTTTGGCCGGCAGTCTTGGAGGTGGCTACACCTTC
NA	TRBV14	TRBJ2-1	NA	CASSQDSLTYNEQFF	TGTGCCAGCAGCCAAGATTCTCTAACCTACAATGAGCAGTTCTTC
TRBD1	TRBV6-5	TRBJ1-4	NA	CASGRTGLGNEKLFF	TGTGCCTCAGGGAGGACAGGGCTAGGTAATGAAAAACTGTTTTTT
NA	TRBV6-6	TRBJ1-4	once	CATAKGGAANEKLFF	TGTGCCACGGCCAAGGGAGGGGCGGCTAATGAAAAACTGTTTTTT
TRBD1	TRBV3-1/TRBV3-2	TRBJ1-4	NA	CASSQNTGGLIEKLFF	TGTGCCAGCAGCCAAAATACAGGGGGTCTTATTGAAAAACTGTTTTTT
TRBD1	TRBV6-6	TRBJ2-2	NA	CASSLPKGQGAGELFF	TGTGCCAGCAGCCTCCCGAAGGGACAGGGCGCCGGGGAGCTGTTTTTT
NA	TRBV3-1/TRBV3-2	TRBJ1-2	few	CASSPRTAPYGYTF	TGTGCCAGCAGCCCACGGACTGCTCCCTATGGCTACACCTTC
TRBD1	TRBV9	TRBJ1-3	NA	CASSTRTGGLGNTIYF	TGTGCCAGCAGCACCAGGACAGGGGGCTTGGGAAACACCATATATTTT
NA	TRBV6-1	TRBJ1-3	NA	CASSEQFGGSGNTIYF	TGTGCCAGCAGTGAACAGTTCGGAGGCTCTGGAAACACCATATATTTT
TRBD1	TRBV6-1	TRBJ1-4	many	CASSEQTGVYEKLFF	TGTGCCAGCAGTGAGCAGACAGGGGTTTATGAAAAACTGTTTTTT
NA	TRBV10-2	TRBJ1-2	NA	CASSEEAGYGYTF	TGCGCCAGCAGTGAGGAGGCAGGGTATGGCTACACCTTC
NA	TRBV5-5	TRBJ2-7	NA	CASSLSMSSYEQYF	TGTGCCAGCAGCTTGTCCATGAGCTCCTACGAGCAGTACTTC
TRBD1	TRBV3-1/TRBV3-2	TRBJ1-2	few	CASSPGTAYGYTF	TGTGCCAGCAGCCCCGGGACAGCCTATGGCTACACCTTC
NA	TRBV2	TRBJ2-1	NA	CASGLTYNEQFF	TGTGCCAGCGGGCTGACCTACAATGAGCAGTTCTTC
TRBD2	TRBV19	TRBJ2-1	once	CASGTSGGAHNEQFF	TGTGCCAGCGGGACTAGCGGGGGGGCCCACAATGAGCAGTTCTTC